This T cell receptor (beta chain) derives from a study of shared clonotypes between healthy human individuals. Study conclusions and caveats: In having few donors, the study represented limited genetic and exposure-history diversity. The sole specimen, blood, was sampled, and tissue repertoires likely differ.

The unsorted samples took around 81 million PBMCs to get genomic DNA. The assay was carried out at the deep level. The data were produced by immunoSEQ multiplex PCR, yet TCRdb's version contains in-frame clones alone and is incomplete. Of about 490,000 clones listed, roughly four fifths are singletons. Germline CDR1 SNHLY, CDR2 FYNNEI. The CDR3 runs to 14 residues. The junction had 9 bases not matched to a gene; V was cut back by 6 bases and J by 5 bases. This clone was seen only a few times. Its antigen remains unidentified. The same CDR3 arises from other DNA sequences in this sample as well. The TCR was taken from a woman between 40 and 50 years old in good health. Some clones in this sample may be carry-over from other donors' samples. This sequence joins TRBV2 and TRBJ1-2; 7 positions match TRBD1. Specimen: PBMCs. The CDR3 protein is CASRYGDSLYGYTF. The DNA of the CDR3 is TGTGCCAGCAGATATGGGGACAGTTTGTATGGCTACACCTTC.